The 11 T cell receptor beta chains below all came from one sample that was sequenced in a study of Ad26.COV2.S vaccination and SARS-CoV-2 variants. Measured with immunoSEQ multiplex PCR; TCRdb has only the in-frame clones, and not every one. The sample lists a few hundred thousand clones; 90% were seen once. Treatment specified: roughly 18 received Ad26.COV2.S at low or high dose, single or two shots; several received placebo; per-sample allocation not given. Each sample was drawn 63 days after the first injection (of vaccine or placebo). The sequencing here drew on peripheral blood, taken in a trial of Ad26.COV2.S vaccine versus placebo. These receptors were obtained from a person aged 18-65 years who received the Ad26.COV2.S COVID-19 vaccine or a placebo.

The chain combines TRBV11-2 with TRBJ1-1; a weak D match, TRBD1 (5 bases). Germline-derived CDR1 and CDR2 are SGHAT and FQNNGV. This CDR3 region has 12 residues. Trimming pared 0 bases from V and 13 bases from J, leaving 12 bases between. The CDR3, as DNA: TGTGCCAGCAGCTTAGAGCGGACAAAGAGTTTCTTT. Translation gives CASSLERTKSFF. The full variable domain, rest sourced from reference TRBV11-2 and TRBJ1-1, is EAGVAQSPRYKIIEKRQSVAFWCNPISGHATLYWYQQILGQGPKLLIQFQNNGVVDDSQLPKDRFSAERLKGVDSTLKIQPAKLEDSAVYLCASSLERTKSFFGQGTRLTVV.

The chain employs TRBV9 and TRBJ2-5; weak D call: TRBD2 (6 bases). This CDR3 is 16 amino acids long. V gave up 0 bases and J gave up 2 bases, with 14 bases separating them. The germline gives CDR1 SGDLS, CDR2 YYNGEE. As DNA, the CDR3 is TGTGCCAGCAGCGTAGGGGGTAGCGGAATACAAGAGACCCAGTACTTC. Translated, it gives CASSVGGSGIQETQYF. Full variable domain (outside the CDR3, taken from reference TRBV9 and TRBJ2-5): DSGVTQTPKHLITATGQRVTLRCSPRSGDLSVYWYQQSLDQGLQFLIQYYNGEERAKGNILERFSAQQFPDLHSELNLSSLELGDSALYFCASSVGGSGIQETQYFGPGTRLLVL.

This clone was found once. V usage is TRBV4-1 and J usage is TRBJ1-5, with 7 bases identical to TRBD1. This CDR3 region has 15 residues. Trimming at V came to 1 base and at J to 3 bases, leaving 3 bases not matched to a gene. Germline CDR1 and CDR2: MGHRA and YSYEKL. The CDR3 sequence is CASSQGQGPNQPQHF. The CDR3 nucleotides are TGCGCCAGCAGCCAAGGACAGGGCCCCAATCAGCCCCAGCATTTT.

The V gene is TRBV6-2 or TRBV6-3, the J gene TRBJ2-3, with D tentatively TRBD1 (6 bases). The germline V and J ends were trimmed by 6 bases and 2 bases, with 18 bases remaining between them. Germline V gene data show CDR1 as MNHEY and CDR2 as SVGEGT. The CDR3 covers 16 residues. The chain's CDR3 is CASSSPVAGDTDTQYF. CDR3 nucleotide sequence: TGTGCCAGCAGCTCCCCCGTAGCAGGGGACACAGATACGCAGTATTTT.

The genes are TRBV18 and TRBJ2-1; no reliable D call. This CDR3 is built from 15 residues. The germline V gene encodes CDR1 KGHSH and CDR2 LQKENI. Trimming cost V 3 bases and J 1 base, with 10 bases left between them. The CDR3, as DNA: TGTGCCAGCTCACCCGTCCTCGAATCCTACAATGAGCAGTTCTTC. Protein: CASSPVLESYNEQFF.

The rearrangement joins TRBV4-3 to TRBJ2-4, with D perhaps matching TRBD2 (5 bases). In germline, CDR1 is LGHNA, CDR2 YSLEER. This CDR3 is built from 16 residues. Trimming removed 0 bases at V and 5 bases at J, with 14 bases between. The CDR3: CASSQDLQRGENIQYF. CDR3 nucleotides: TGCGCCAGCAGCCAAGATCTCCAACGGGGTGAAAACATTCAGTACTTC.

This clone has only one observation. This chain connects TRBV3-1 (or the pseudogene TRBV3-2) to TRBJ1-1; D uncertain. The CDR3 contains 13 residues. Germline CDR1 LGHDT, CDR2 YNNKEL (reference sequence). Trimming stripped 2 bases from V and 0 bases from J, with 4 bases between. CDR3 protein: CASSQQLNTEAFF. The DNA of the CDR3 is TGTGCCAGCAGCCAACAATTGAACACTGAAGCTTTCTTT.

The chain links TRBV12-5 to TRBJ2-5; 8 bases align to TRBD1. The ends lost 6 bases at V and 3 bases at J; junction bases unmatched: 9. The V gene's germline CDR1 is LGHNT and CDR2 FRNRAP. The CDR3 has 15 amino acids. The DNA of the CDR3 is TGTGCTAGTGGCTCTACCACGGACAGGGAAGAGACCCAGTACTTC. Encoded protein: CASGSTTDREETQYF.

This rearrangement joins TRBV5-6 to TRBJ2-1; D not resolved. The CDR3 extends over 13 amino acids. CDR1 is SGHDT, CDR2 YYEEEE, per germline. Trimming left V 2 bases short and J 6 bases short, with 9 bases between. The CDR3 region is CASSLKTINEQFF. The CDR3 region has the DNA TGTGCCAGCAGCTTAAAGACCATCAATGAGCAGTTCTTC. The complete variable domain, with remaining parts taken from reference TRBV5-6 and TRBJ2-1, reads DAGVTQSPTHLIKTRGQQVTLRCSPKSGHDTVSWYQQALGQGPQFIFQYYEEEERQRGNFPDRFSGHQFPNYSSELNVNALLLGDSALYLCASSLKTINEQFFGPGTRLTVL.

The chain carries TRBV5-6 and TRBJ2-7; 7 bases line up with TRBD1. CDR3 size: 14 residues. With 4 bases clipped from V and 2 bases from J, the junction kept 6 bases outside the gene matches. Germline V CDR1 and CDR2: SGHDT, YYEEEE. Here the CDR3 DNA reads TGTGCCAGCAGCCCGGGACAGTCCCCCTACGAGCAGTACTTC. This codes for CASSPGQSPYEQYF. The complete variable domain, with remaining parts taken from reference TRBV5-6 and TRBJ2-7, reads DAGVTQSPTHLIKTRGQQVTLRCSPKSGHDTVSWYQQALGQGPQFIFQYYEEEERQRGNFPDRFSGHQFPNYSSELNVNALLLGDSALYLCASSPGQSPYEQYFGPGTRLTVT.

V and J are TRBV6-5 and TRBJ1-2, with TRBD1 matching 7 bases. CDR1 MNHEY and CDR2 SVGAGI come from the germline V gene. Trimming removed 6 bases from V and 3 bases from J; junction bases left unmatched: 7. The CDR3 runs 14 residues. CDR3 bases: TGTGCCAGCAGAAAACAGGGGTTCGACTATGGCTACACCTTC. It encodes CASRKQGFDYGYTF.